This T cell receptor (beta chain) comes out of a study of cytomegalovirus exposure and HLA in healthy donors. The wider study: Genotyping of under 500 donors showed that roughly 83% belonged to the Caucasian-associated ancestry cluster. Study results and limitations: Altogether, 170 or so TCR beta chains were recorded as cytomegalovirus-associated. Presence/absence analyses treated sequencing depth as roughly uniform across donors. Sequencing artifact likely explains a cluster of highly shared sequence variants.

Turning to this clone: Its antigen is as yet unknown.

Primers included in the PCR were 60 Vbeta and 13 Jbeta primers. TCRdb's table, derived via immunoSEQ multiplex PCR, lists solely in-frame clones and lacks some. The table shows some 200,000 clones, with over 75% occurring only once. Unmatched junction bases numbered 1, after V lost 3 bases and J lost 1 base. The CDR3 has 14 residues. Per the germline V gene, CDR1 is SGHRS and CDR2 is YFSETQ. This sequence originates from a girl under two years old in good health and CMV-seronegative. V gene TRBV5-1 combines with J gene TRBJ2-5; the match to TRBD1 covers 9 bases. The specimen was PBMCs. CDR3 DNA: TGCGCCAGCAGCTCGGGACAGGGCCAAGAGACCCAGTACTTC. This codes for CASSSGQGQETQYF. The full variable domain, its missing parts supplied by reference TRBV5-1 and TRBJ2-5, is KAGVTQTPRYLIKTRGQQVTLSCSPISGHRSVSWYQQTPGQGLQFLFEYFSETQRNKGNFPGRFSGRQFSNSRSEMNVSTLELGDSALYLCASSSGQGQETQYFGPGTRLLVL.